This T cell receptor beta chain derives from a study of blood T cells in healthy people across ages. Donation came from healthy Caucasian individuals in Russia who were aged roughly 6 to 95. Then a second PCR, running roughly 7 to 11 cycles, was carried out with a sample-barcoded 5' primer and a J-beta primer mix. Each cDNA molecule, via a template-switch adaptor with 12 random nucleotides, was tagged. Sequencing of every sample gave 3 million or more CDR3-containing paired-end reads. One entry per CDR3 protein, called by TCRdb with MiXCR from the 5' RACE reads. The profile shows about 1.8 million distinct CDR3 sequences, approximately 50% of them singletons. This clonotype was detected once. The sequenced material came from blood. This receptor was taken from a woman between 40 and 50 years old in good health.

The CDR3 DNA sequence: TGTGCCATCAGTGATCCGGATAGCGCAATTTATATTGAGCAGTTCTTC. Its translation: CAISDPDSAIYIEQFF. This sequence joins TRBV10-3 and TRBJ2-1, with D perhaps matching TRBD2 (5 bases). Trimming took off 3 bases at V and 9 bases at J, with 21 bases between the two ends. This CDR3 contains 16 residues. The germline V gene has CDR1 ENHRY and CDR2 SYGVKD.